This TCR beta chain was retrieved from a study of blood T cell repertoires in COVID-19. Study background: The samples span acute and convalescent COVID-19 from the United States, Italy and Spain. The cDNA or gDNA used as material had been derived from T cells, B-cell-depleted T cells, or PBMCs.

Only in-frame clones appear in the TCRdb table, and some are missing; sequencing was by immunoSEQ multiplex PCR. The repertoire holds about 430,000 clones, with roughly 90% as singletons. Comment on this clone: Other DNA sequences within the sample encode an identical CDR3.

The CDR3 contains 15 residues. J gave up 4 bases and V 5 bases, and 4 bases lay outside the gene matches. Per germline, CDR1 MNHEY and CDR2 SMNVEV (reference sequence). Shortly before study entry, within 2 weeks, exposed participants had met a COVID-19 case. The rearrangement joins TRBV27 to TRBJ1-5, with 11 bases matching TRBD1. The TCR sequence derives from a woman under 30 who had been exposed to COVID-19. The sample taken for sequencing was PBMCs or T cells enriched from blood (not recorded which). The CDR3 DNA reads TGTGCCAGCAGTCCCGGGACAGGGGGAAATCAGCCCCAGCATTTT. Protein product: CASSPGTGGNQPQHF.